This T cell receptor beta chain comes out of a study of CD8+CD57+ T cells in acquired aplastic anemia. Study-wide results and caveats: CD8+ Simpson's diversity did not differ significantly between patients and controls.

CDR3 length: 14 residues. Trimming cost V 6 bases and J 8 bases; bases outside gene matches: 10. Whoever was chosen for sequencing had shown CD8+CD57+ cell expansion by flow cytometry. In regard to this clonotype: Its antigen is unknown.

It was genomic DNA that served as the template for profiling TCR beta VDJ and CDR3. Each CDR3 protein is one row after TCRdb ran MiXCR on the reads. The table shows more than 150,000 distinct CDR3 sequences, with 45% to 60% occurring only once. The receptor comes from a human donor with aplastic anemia. The sample comprised sorted CD4+, CD8+, or CD8+CD57+ T cells (not recorded which) from PBMCs. The V call is TRBV12-3 or TRBV12-4, the J call TRBJ1-2; 9 bases map to TRBD1. CDR3 nucleotides: TGTGCCAGCAGGGTTCTACAGGGGGCGGGAGGCTACACCTTC. This gives the protein CASRVLQGAGGYTF.